Each of the 30 T cell receptor beta chains below was sequenced from the same sample in a study of blood T cell repertoires in COVID-19. Sequenced by immunoSEQ multiplex PCR; TCRdb stores in-frame clones only, minus some. The repertoire holds 75,000 to 90,000 clones, 75% to 85% seen once, with 12% in the top ten. The sample taken for sequencing was peripheral blood. These receptor sequences come from a woman aged 40 to 50 with active or convalescent COVID-19.

The chain joins TRBV6-6 to TRBJ1-6; no definite D call. The CDR3 runs 14 residues. Germline V gene sequence: CDR1 MNHNY, CDR2 SVGAGI (reference sequence). V lost 4 bases, J lost 4 bases, and 8 bases lay in between. The CDR3 coding sequence is TGTGCCAGCAGTTTAGAGAGTTATAATTCACCCCTCCACTTT. This encodes CASSLESYNSPLHF.

The chain joins TRBV11-2 to TRBJ2-7, with D perhaps TRBD2 (5 bases). This CDR3 has 15 residues. The V end lost 0 bases, the J end lost 1 base, and 10 bases lay between the germline ends. Germline lookup yields CDR1 SGHAT and CDR2 FQNNGV. DNA of the CDR3: TGTGCCAGCAGCTTAGAGTGGGGAGTTTCCTACGAGCAGTACTTC. This gives the protein CASSLEWGVSYEQYF.

Points on this clone: This CDR3 is also generated by other DNA sequences in the sample. The genes are TRBV11-3 and TRBJ2-3, with D maybe TRBD2 (6 bases). Trimming cost V 5 bases and J 4 bases, with 10 bases left between them. CDR1 and CDR2 (germline): SGHNT, YENEEA. CDR3 length equals 13 residues. The CDR3 DNA follows: TGTGCCAGCAGCCTGGGGGAGGCAGATACGCAGTATTTT. Translating it yields CASSLGEADTQYF.

The chain uses TRBV28 and TRBJ2-7; a possible D gene is TRBD2 (5 bases). The V and J ends lost 2 bases and 0 bases respectively, with 8 bases between them. This CDR3 has 14 amino acids. Germline V gene data show CDR1 as MDHEN and CDR2 as SYDVKM. The DNA of the CDR3 is TGTGCCAGCAGTTTAGACTACAACTCCTACGAGCAGTACTTC. Protein: CASSLDYNSYEQYF.

V usage is TRBV30 and J usage is TRBJ2-3; D is possibly TRBD2 (7 bases). This CDR3 has 16 amino acids. CDR1 and CDR2 from the germline V gene are GTSNPN and SVGIG (reference sequence). V lost 5 bases to trimming and J lost 3 bases, with 21 bases between them. CDR3 DNA: TGTGCCTGGGGTAGGGGGAGGGCGGGGTCTACAGATACGCAGTATTTT. It codes for CAWGRGRAGSTDTQYF.

This clone turned up a few times. V is TRBV21-1 and J is TRBJ1-2; the table's D call, TRBD1, has no DNA check behind it. TRBV21-1 is a pseudogene locus. The CDR3 length is 18 residues. The CDR3 loop is CASSKEGRGRNPAYGYTF. The CDR3 region has the DNA TGTGCCAGCAGCAAAGAGGGCAGGGGACGAAACCCGGCCTATGGCTACACCTTC.

The rearrangement joins TRBV10-3 to TRBJ1-2, with 8 bases identical to TRBD1. The V gene's germline CDR1 is ENHRY and CDR2 SYGVKD. There are 11 residues in the CDR3. The V gene end was trimmed by 7 bases and the J gene end by 8 bases; junction bases not matched to a gene: 3. DNA for the CDR3: TGTGCCATCATCGGACAGGGAGGCTACACCTTC. Translation gives CAIIGQGGYTF.

The chain employs TRBV30 and TRBJ1-5, with D maybe TRBD1 (6 bases). Germline loops: CDR1 GTSNPN, CDR2 SVGIG (reference sequence). The CDR3 sequence is 13 residues long. V lost 1 base and J lost 5, with 9 bases in between. The CDR3 DNA is TGTGCCTGGAGTGGGAGGACAGATCAGCCCCAGCATTTT. It specifies CAWSGRTDQPQHF.

CDR3 nucleotides: TGTGCCAGCTCACCACCGGGTGAGGCAGCTAATTCACCCCTCCACTTT. It yields the protein CASSPPGEAANSPLHF. The chain joins TRBV18 to TRBJ1-6, with D hard to call. CDR1 is KGHSH and CDR2 is LQKENI in the germline V gene. The CDR3 runs 16 residues. V was shortened by 0 bases and J by 6 bases, with 12 bases between the two germline ends.

This sequence joins TRBV2 and TRBJ1-5, with 7 bases identical to TRBD1. Germline CDR1 and CDR2: SNHLY and FYNNEI. CDR3 length: 14 amino acids. The ends lost 3 bases at V and 7 bases at J; junction bases unmatched: 6. The DNA for the CDR3 is TGTGCCAGCAGTGATCAGGACAGGCCCCAGCCCCAGCATTTT. Translated: CASSDQDRPQPQHF. Looking up the rest from reference TRBV2 and TRBJ1-5 gives the full variable domain: EPEVTQTPSHQVTQMGQEVILRCVPISNHLYFYWYRQILGQKVEFLVSFYNNEISEKSEIFDDQFSVERPDGSNFTLKIRSTKLEDSAMYFCASSDQDRPQPQHFGDGTRLSIL.

The chain employs TRBV19 and TRBJ1-4, with D maybe TRBD1 (5 bases). The length of the CDR3 is 14 residues. Germline loops: CDR1 LNHDA, CDR2 SQIVND (reference sequence). The CDR3 here is CATTRGYLGEKLFF. CDR3 bases: TGTGCGACTACACGGGGGTACCTAGGTGAAAAACTGTTTTTT.

In this sample, this clone turned up a few times. The genes are TRBV5-1 and TRBJ2-1; 11 bases align to TRBD2. This CDR3 has 15 residues. CDR1 SGHRS and CDR2 YFSETQ come from the germline V gene. V lost 1 base to trimming and J lost 7 bases; unmatched junction nucleotides: 4. The CDR3 loop is CASSLTSGSGNEQFF. CDR3 DNA: TGCGCCAGCAGCTTGACTAGCGGGAGTGGGAATGAGCAGTTCTTC.

The rearrangement links TRBV7-2 to TRBJ2-2; 9 bases match TRBD1. Germline assignment: CDR1 SGHTA and CDR2 FQGNSA. Trimming took 5 bases from V and 6 from J; bases not matched to a gene: 7. This CDR3 is 15 amino acids long. The DNA for the CDR3 is TGTGCCAGCAGCAAACCGGGACAGGGTCCCGGGGAGCTGTTTTTT. Translating it yields CASSKPGQGPGELFF.

The chain is built from TRBV2 and TRBJ2-3, with 8 bases aligning to TRBD1. CDR3 size: 16 residues. CDR1 SNHLY and CDR2 FYNNEI come from the germline V gene. V lost 8 bases to trimming and J lost 1 base; unmatched junction nucleotides: 11. The CDR3 bases are TGTGCCAGCCTCCGTGCCCCGGGACAGGGCACAGATACGCAGTATTTT. Translating it yields CASLRAPGQGTDTQYF. Full variable domain (missing parts from reference TRBV2 and TRBJ2-3): EPEVTQTPSHQVTQMGQEVILRCVPISNHLYFYWYRQILGQKVEFLVSFYNNEISEKSEIFDDQFSVERPDGSNFTLKIRSTKLEDSAMYFCASLRAPGQGTDTQYFGPGTRLTVL.

This rearrangement joins TRBV2 to TRBJ1-2; D perhaps matches TRBD1 (6 bases). Germline assignment: CDR1 SNHLY and CDR2 FYNNEI. This CDR3 is 15 amino acids long. V shed 7 bases and J shed 5 bases, with 20 bases lying between them. The CDR3 coding sequence is TGTGCCAGCACCTCTCGGCCAGGGGTGCAGTATGGCTACACCTTC. This encodes CASTSRPGVQYGYTF.

J is TRBJ2-1 and V is TRBV5-4, with 10 nucleotides matching TRBD2. The J segment lost 10 bases and the V segment lost 2 bases, leaving 9 bases of the junction unmatched. Germline-derived CDR1 and CDR2 are SGHNT and YYREEE (reference sequence). This CDR3 contains 15 residues. CDR3 residues: CASSFLAGGGQEQFF. DNA for the CDR3: TGTGCCAGCAGCTTCTTAGCGGGAGGTGGGCAAGAGCAGTTCTTC. Using reference TRBV5-4 and TRBJ2-1 for the parts outside the CDR3, the full variable domain is ETGVTQSPTHLIKTRGQQVTLRCSSQSGHNTVSWYQQALGQGPQFIFQYYREEENGRGNFPPRFSGLQFPNYSSELNVNALELDDSALYLCASSFLAGGGQEQFFGPGTRLTVL.

The chain recombines TRBV6-1 with TRBJ1-4, with D possibly matching TRBD1 (6 bases). Germline V gene data show CDR1 as MNHNS and CDR2 as SASEGT. V was pared by 3 bases and J by 8 bases, with 16 bases between. CDR3 size: 15 residues. CDR3 loop: CASSEAGGPGEKLFF. CDR3 DNA: TGTGCCAGCAGTGAGGCGGGGGGGCCGGGGGAAAAACTGTTTTTT.

The V gene is TRBV24-1, the J gene TRBJ2-3; TRBD2 matches 14 bases. The CDR3 totals 17 residues. Germline-derived CDR1 and CDR2 are KGHDR and SFDVKD. Trimming at V came to 4 bases and at J to 5 bases, leaving 7 bases not matched to a gene. The CDR3 bases are TGTGCCACCAGTGACCAGACTAGCGGGGGGGCAGTAGATACGCAGTATTTT. Protein product: CATSDQTSGGAVDTQYF.

The chain combines TRBV11-2 with TRBJ1-1; 7 bases agree with TRBD1. Germline CDR1 reads SGHAT; CDR2 reads FQNNGV. The V and J ends lost 5 bases and 4 bases, in that order; junction bases with no gene match: 7. The length of the CDR3 is 14 residues. The CDR3: CASSPGGWSTEAFF. The CDR3 DNA reads TGTGCCAGCAGCCCAGGGGGGTGGAGCACTGAAGCTTTCTTT.

The rearrangement links TRBV7-9 to TRBJ2-3; D is unclear. CDR1 and CDR2 (germline): SEHNR, FQNEAQ (reference sequence). CDR3 size: 15 residues. The germline V and J ends were trimmed by 5 bases and 8 bases, with 20 bases remaining between them. The CDR3 here is CASSRLDSPPGTQYF. CDR3 in DNA: TGTGCCAGCAGCCGCCTTGACTCGCCCCCGGGTACGCAGTATTTT.

This clone was detected a few times. The chain combines TRBV25-1 with TRBJ1-1; D remains ambiguous. The CDR3 runs to 13 residues. Trimming took off 6 bases at V and 1 base at J, with 9 bases between the two ends. Germline V lookup: CDR1 MGHDK, CDR2 SYGVNS. This chain's CDR3 is CASSDYKNTEAFF. The CDR3, as DNA: TGTGCCAGCAGCGACTACAAGAACACTGAAGCTTTCTTT.

The rearrangement links TRBV12-3 or TRBV12-4 to TRBJ1-3; 7 nucleotides line up with TRBD1. V lost 10 bases to trimming and J lost 4 bases; unmatched junction nucleotides: 7. The CDR3 runs to 13 residues. CDR3 sequence reads: CANQQGFGNTIYF. In nucleotides, the CDR3 is TGTGCCAACCAACAGGGGTTCGGAAACACCATATATTTT.

This chain uses TRBV28 with TRBJ1-2, with 9 bases fitting TRBD1. Germline V gene sequence: CDR1 MDHEN, CDR2 SYDVKM. The length of the CDR3 is 14 residues. Trimming removed 5 bases from V and 3 bases from J; junction bases left unmatched: 4. The CDR3 region is CASSPGTGYYGYTF. As DNA, the CDR3 is TGTGCCAGCAGTCCCGGGACAGGGTACTATGGCTACACCTTC.

J is TRBJ1-1 and V is TRBV6-5; no clear D. This CDR3 has 16 amino acids. Germline CDR1 and CDR2: MNHEY and SVGAGI. The V and J ends lost 4 bases and 4 bases respectively, with 19 bases between them. CDR3 in DNA: TGTGCCAGCAGTTCCCCTCTTCGGAGGGAGGGCACTGAAGCTTTCTTT. Amino acid sequence: CASSSPLRREGTEAFF.

This chain links TRBV2 with TRBJ2-3; 8 positions match TRBD2. This CDR3 region has 19 residues. The V gene's germline CDR1 is SNHLY and CDR2 FYNNEI. Trimming took 8 bases from V and 4 from J; bases not matched to a gene: 23. DNA of the CDR3: TGTGCCAGCCGATGGTCCGACGGGGGGGCCGTAGACAGGTCAGATACGCAGTATTTT. Amino acids: CASRWSDGGAVDRSDTQYF.

This clone occurred once. The chain combines TRBV6-5 with TRBJ1-1, with 7 positions matching TRBD1. The CDR3 consists of 14 residues. The V gene end was trimmed by 6 bases and the J gene end by 2 bases; junction bases not matched to a gene: 6. From germline, CDR1 is MNHEY and CDR2 SVGAGI. The CDR3 DNA reads TGTGCCAGCAGGAAGGGACAGCCAAACACTGAAGCTTTCTTT. It specifies CASRKGQPNTEAFF.

Within the sample, this clone is medium-sized. The rearrangement uses TRBV7-5 and TRBJ2-2; the table's D gene call, TRBD2, was not cross checked with the DNA. TRBV7-5 is assigned pseudogene status. The CDR3 extends over 15 amino acids. As DNA, the CDR3 is TGTGCCAGAAGCTTAGCCTGCGGGGCCCTCGGGGAGCTGTTTTTT. This codes for CARSLACGALGELFF.

This clone was picked up a small number of times. The chain employs TRBV6-2 or TRBV6-3 and TRBJ2-1; D not certain. The V end was cut by 0 bases, the J end by 4 bases, with 7 bases between. CDR3 length: 14 residues. Per germline, CDR1 MNHEY and CDR2 SVGEGT. Written as DNA, the CDR3 is TGTGCCAGCAGTTACTCGGGCAGGTACAATGAGCAGTTCTTC. As protein: CASSYSGRYNEQFF.

The V gene is TRBV9, the J gene TRBJ2-5; D is perhaps TRBD2 (6 bases). The CDR3 has 16 residues. Trimming pared 3 bases from V and 2 bases from J, leaving 17 bases between. CDR1 is SGDLS, CDR2 YYNGEE, per germline. The CDR3 loop reads CASSGGEHPHQETQYF. DNA of the CDR3: TGTGCCAGCAGCGGGGGGGAGCACCCTCATCAAGAGACCCAGTACTTC.

This sequence joins TRBV6-5 and TRBJ1-2; 9 nucleotides line up with TRBD1. J was trimmed by 0 bases and V by 8 bases; bases with no gene match: 7. Germline V gene lookup returns CDR1 MNHEY and CDR2 SVGAGI. The CDR3 sequence is 15 residues long. CDR3 in amino acids: CASHQTGGANYGYTF. For the CDR3, the DNA is TGTGCCAGCCACCAGACAGGGGGGGCTAACTATGGCTACACCTTC.